These 12 T cell receptor beta chains were all obtained from the same sample, sequenced in a study of regulatory T cells in long-lasting Graves disease. HTBI primers from iRepertoire and Arm-PCR of CDR3 regions yielded the TCR beta libraries. TCRdb recomputed calls from the multiplex PCR reads with MiXCR, one row per CDR3 protein. The sample carries around 340,000 distinct CDR3 sequences, 15% to 20% recorded once. Time point specified: persistent/refractory GD, antithyroid drugs over 5 years with positive TRAb. From PBMCs, RNA was extracted and then used to make the TCR library. Specimen: peripheral blood mononuclear cells (PBMCs), collected when the disease was refractory, from a patient treated with antithyroid drugs. The receptors were gathered from a female donor with Graves disease.

This sequence joins TRBV5-1 and TRBJ2-3; the D gene is possibly TRBD2 (6 bases). Per the germline V gene, CDR1 is SGHRS and CDR2 is YFSETQ. Trimming shortened V by 1 base and J by 1 base, and 10 bases separated the two germline ends. CDR3 length: 15 amino acids. CDR3 coding DNA: TGCGCCAGCAGCTTGCGGGAGCCGGGCACAGATACGCAGTATTTT. Encoded protein: CASSLREPGTDTQYF.

This clonotype was counted a few times. The CDR3 DNA follows: TGTGCCAGTAAGCTTGGGGCAGGGGCCTCCTCTGGGGCCAACGTCCTGACTTTC. Protein sequence: CASKLGAGASSGANVLTF. The rearrangement uses TRBV19 and TRBJ2-6; maybe TRBD1 (6 bases). The CDR3 covers 18 residues. V lost 7 bases to trimming and J lost 0 bases, with 19 bases between them. Germline lookup yields CDR1 LNHDA and CDR2 SQIVND (reference sequence).

This clonotype was found many times. The gene calls are TRBV27 and TRBJ1-2, with no clear D. Germline V CDR1 and CDR2: MNHEY, SMNVEV (reference sequence). CDR3 length: 14 residues. V was cut by 5 bases and J by 2 bases, with 12 bases left in between. In DNA, the CDR3 is TGTGCCAGCAGTATTTCGGGAGCCAACTATGGCTACACCTTC. This codes for CASSISGANYGYTF.

This sequence joins TRBV6-1 and TRBJ1-1, with D possibly being TRBD1 (5 bases). Trimming took off 5 bases at V and 4 bases at J, with 17 bases between the two ends. Germline loops: CDR1 MNHNS, CDR2 SASEGT. This CDR3 is 15 amino acids long. Here the CDR3 reads CASSRGPTGGTEAFF. The CDR3 DNA is TGTGCCAGCAGTCGCGGACCAACCGGGGGCACTGAAGCTTTCTTT.

The chain joins TRBV7-9 to TRBJ1-2; 10 nucleotides line up with TRBD1. V was pared by 2 bases and J by 8 bases, with 5 bases of the junction left unmatched. This CDR3 has 14 amino acids. Germline V gene lookup returns CDR1 SEHNR and CDR2 FQNEAQ (reference sequence). CDR3 residues: CASSLIGTGDGYTF. The CDR3 bases are TGTGCCAGCAGCTTAATAGGGACAGGGGACGGCTACACCTTC.

A few counts support this clonotype. The V gene is TRBV5-1, the J gene TRBJ2-7; 10 bases map to TRBD2. This CDR3 comprises 17 residues. V dropped 3 bases and J dropped 2; count of bases not matched to a gene: 11. The V gene's germline CDR1 is SGHRS and CDR2 YFSETQ. CDR3 in DNA: TGCGCCAGCAGCTCCGGTCTAGCGGGGGCCAACCCCTACGAGCAGTACTTC. Residues: CASSSGLAGANPYEQYF.

The J gene is TRBJ2-2, the V gene TRBV6-1; tentative D call: TRBD1 (5 bases). Per the germline V gene, CDR1 is MNHNS and CDR2 is SASEGT. The CDR3 has 14 amino acids. V was shortened by 7 bases and J by 5 bases, with 14 bases between the two germline ends. The CDR3 spells CASNLRRQTGELFF. In DNA, the CDR3 is TGTGCCAGCAACTTACGTAGACAGACCGGGGAGCTGTTTTTT.

This chain links TRBV9 with TRBJ1-1; D ambiguous. The CDR3 loop spans 14 amino acids. Germline V gene data show CDR1 as SGDLS and CDR2 as YYNGEE. V lost 4 bases and J 1 base, leaving 11 bases between the germline ends. CDR3 nucleotide sequence: TGTGCCAGCAGCCCCTCCATAGGGAACACTGAAGCTTTCTTT. This encodes CASSPSIGNTEAFF.

This clonotype has at least ten counts. The rearrangement links TRBV4-3 to TRBJ1-2; D perhaps matches TRBD1 (5 bases). V was cut by 3 bases and J by 2 bases, with 13 bases left in between. This CDR3 comprises 15 residues. Germline assignment: CDR1 LGHNA and CDR2 YSLEER. The DNA for the CDR3 is TGCGCCAGCAGCCACCAGGGTGCCCACAACTATGGCTACACCTTC. Translated, it gives CASSHQGAHNYGYTF.

Many counts were recorded for this clonotype. The chain has TRBV6-5 and TRBJ2-7, with D tentatively TRBD1 (5 bases). Trimming removed 4 bases from V and 3 bases from J, with 13 bases in between. The germline gives CDR1 MNHEY, CDR2 SVGAGI. The length of the CDR3 is 14 residues. CDR3 in DNA: TGTGCCAGCAGTTCTCCGACAGTGTTCTACGAGCAGTACTTC. Translation: CASSSPTVFYEQYF.

The V call is TRBV20-1, the J call TRBJ1-2; TRBD1 might be the D (5 bases). V lost 0 bases to trimming and J lost 1 base, with 15 bases between them. The CDR3 consists of 16 residues. Germline CDR1 is DFQATT and CDR2 is SNEGSKA (reference sequence). CDR3 nucleotides: TGCAGTGCTAGAGATGGGCGGCGGGGGATTAACTATGGCTACACCTTC. Translated, it gives CSARDGRRGINYGYTF.

The chain uses TRBV19 and TRBJ1-2, with D possibly matching TRBD1 (6 bases). The CDR3 has 14 amino acids. V was clipped by 5 bases and J by 7 bases, with 17 bases between them. Germline CDR1 LNHDA, CDR2 SQIVND (reference sequence). The CDR3 here is CASSRHYRDSGYTF. The CDR3 nucleotides read TGTGCCAGTAGTCGGCACTACAGGGATAGTGGCTACACCTTC. The whole variable domain, filled in from reference TRBV19 and TRBJ1-2, reads DGGITQSPKYLFRKEGQNVTLSCEQNLNHDAMYWYRQDPGQGLRLIYYSQIVNDFQKGDIAEGYSVSREKKESFPLTVTSAQKNPTAFYLCASSRHYRDSGYTFGSGTRLTVV.